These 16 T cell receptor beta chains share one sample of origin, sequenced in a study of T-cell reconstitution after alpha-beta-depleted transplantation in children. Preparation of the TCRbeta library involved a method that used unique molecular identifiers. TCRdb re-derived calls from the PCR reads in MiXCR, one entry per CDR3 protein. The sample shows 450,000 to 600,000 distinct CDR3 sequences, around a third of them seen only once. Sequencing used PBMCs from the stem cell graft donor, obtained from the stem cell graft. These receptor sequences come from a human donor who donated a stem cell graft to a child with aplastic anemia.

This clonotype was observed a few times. CDR3 in DNA: TGCAGTGCTAGACGGACAGGGTCGACTGAAGCTTTCTTT. This encodes CSARRTGSTEAFF. This chain links TRBV20-1 with TRBJ1-1, with TRBD1 identical over 8 bases. V shed 2 bases, J shed 5 bases, and the junction held 4 bases outside the gene matches. CDR1 is DFQATT and CDR2 is SNEGSKA in the germline V gene (reference sequence). The CDR3 is 13 amino acids.

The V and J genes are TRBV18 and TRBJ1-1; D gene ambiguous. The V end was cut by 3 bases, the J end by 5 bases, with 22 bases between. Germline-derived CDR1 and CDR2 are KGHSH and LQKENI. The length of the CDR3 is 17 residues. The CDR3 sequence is CASSPTSLDTLGTEAFF. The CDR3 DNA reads TGTGCCAGCTCACCGACGAGTCTCGACACCCTGGGGACTGAAGCTTTCTTT.

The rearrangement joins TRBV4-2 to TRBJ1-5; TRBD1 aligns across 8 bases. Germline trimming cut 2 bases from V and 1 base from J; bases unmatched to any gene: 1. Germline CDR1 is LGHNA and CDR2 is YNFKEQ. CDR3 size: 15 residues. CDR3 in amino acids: CASSQWTGSNQPQHF. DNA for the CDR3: TGTGCCAGCAGCCAATGGACAGGGAGCAATCAGCCCCAGCATTTT.

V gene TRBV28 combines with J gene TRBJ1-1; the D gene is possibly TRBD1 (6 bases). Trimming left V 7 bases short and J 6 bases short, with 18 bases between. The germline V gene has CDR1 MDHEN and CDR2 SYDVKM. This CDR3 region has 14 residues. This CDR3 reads CASKYRGGGPEAFF. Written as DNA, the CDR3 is TGTGCCAGCAAATATAGAGGGGGAGGGCCTGAAGCTTTCTTT.

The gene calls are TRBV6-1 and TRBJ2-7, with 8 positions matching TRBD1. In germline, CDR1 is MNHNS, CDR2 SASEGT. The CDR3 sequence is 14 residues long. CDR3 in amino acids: CPSSEGQGSAEQYV. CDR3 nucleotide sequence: TGTCCCAGCAGTGAAGGACAGGGTAGCGCCGAGCAGTACGTC.

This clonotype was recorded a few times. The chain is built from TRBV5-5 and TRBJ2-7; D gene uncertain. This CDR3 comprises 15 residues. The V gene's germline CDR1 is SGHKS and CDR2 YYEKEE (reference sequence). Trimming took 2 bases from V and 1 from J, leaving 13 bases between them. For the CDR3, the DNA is TGTGCCAGCAGCTTAAAGGGTGCGGAGTCCTACGAGCAGTACGTC. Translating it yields CASSLKGAESYEQYV.

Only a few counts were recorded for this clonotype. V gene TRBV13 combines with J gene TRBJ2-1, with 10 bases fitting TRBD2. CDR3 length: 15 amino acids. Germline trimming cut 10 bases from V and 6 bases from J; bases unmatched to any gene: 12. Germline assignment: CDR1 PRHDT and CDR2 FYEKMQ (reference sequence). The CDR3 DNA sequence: TGTGCCACCCTCAAAAGCGGGAGGGCGAGCAATGAGCAGTTCTTC. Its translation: CATLKSGRASNEQFF.

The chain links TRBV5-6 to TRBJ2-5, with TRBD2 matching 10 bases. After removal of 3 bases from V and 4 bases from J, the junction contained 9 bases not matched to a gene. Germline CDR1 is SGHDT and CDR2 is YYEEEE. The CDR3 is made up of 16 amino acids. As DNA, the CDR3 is TGTGCCAGCAGCTCCTGGAAAGCGGGAGGGACAGAGACCCAGTACTTC. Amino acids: CASSSWKAGGTETQYF.

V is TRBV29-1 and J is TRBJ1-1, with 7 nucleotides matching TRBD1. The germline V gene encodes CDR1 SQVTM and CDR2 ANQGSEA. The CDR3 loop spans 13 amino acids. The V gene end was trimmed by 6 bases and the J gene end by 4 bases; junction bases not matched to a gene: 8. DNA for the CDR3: TGCAGCGTCGAGGGACAGCCGGGCACTGAAGCTTTCTTT. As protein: CSVEGQPGTEAFF.

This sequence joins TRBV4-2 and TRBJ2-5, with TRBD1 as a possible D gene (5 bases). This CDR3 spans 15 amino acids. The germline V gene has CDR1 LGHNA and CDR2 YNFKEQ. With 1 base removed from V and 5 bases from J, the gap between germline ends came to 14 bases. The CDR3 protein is CASSQARARGETQYF. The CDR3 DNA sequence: TGTGCCAGCAGCCAAGCTCGGGCTAGGGGTGAGACCCAGTACTTC.

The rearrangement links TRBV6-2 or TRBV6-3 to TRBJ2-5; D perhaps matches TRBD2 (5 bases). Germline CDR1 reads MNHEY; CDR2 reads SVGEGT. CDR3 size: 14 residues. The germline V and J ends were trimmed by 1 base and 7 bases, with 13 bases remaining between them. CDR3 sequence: CASSYFRGPGTQYF. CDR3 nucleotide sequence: TGTGCCAGCAGTTACTTTCGGGGTCCCGGGACCCAGTACTTC.

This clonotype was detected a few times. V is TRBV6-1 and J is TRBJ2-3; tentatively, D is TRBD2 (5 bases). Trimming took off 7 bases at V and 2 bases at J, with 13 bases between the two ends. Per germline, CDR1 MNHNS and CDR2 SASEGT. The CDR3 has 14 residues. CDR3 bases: TGTGCCAGCACCGTAGCGAGAAACACAGATACGCAGTATTTT. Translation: CASTVARNTDTQYF.

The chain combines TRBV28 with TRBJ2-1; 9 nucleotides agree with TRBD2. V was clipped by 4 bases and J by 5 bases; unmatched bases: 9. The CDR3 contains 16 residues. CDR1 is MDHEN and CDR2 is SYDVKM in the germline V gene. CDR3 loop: CASSSTGLAQNNEQFF. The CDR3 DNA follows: TGTGCCAGCAGTTCCACCGGACTAGCGCAGAACAATGAGCAGTTCTTC.

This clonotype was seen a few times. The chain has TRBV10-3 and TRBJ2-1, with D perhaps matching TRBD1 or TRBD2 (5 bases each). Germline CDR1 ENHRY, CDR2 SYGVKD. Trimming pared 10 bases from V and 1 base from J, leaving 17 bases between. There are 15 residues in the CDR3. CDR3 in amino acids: CATGASTESYNEQFF. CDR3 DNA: TGTGCCACCGGGGCCTCGACAGAATCCTACAATGAGCAGTTCTTC.

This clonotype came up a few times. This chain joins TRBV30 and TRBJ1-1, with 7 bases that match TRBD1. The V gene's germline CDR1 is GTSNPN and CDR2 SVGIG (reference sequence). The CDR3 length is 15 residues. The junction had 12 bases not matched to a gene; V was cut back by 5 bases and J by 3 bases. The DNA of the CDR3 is TGTGCCTGGGTCCGGGACGACAGGGAGGACACTGAAGCTTTCTTT. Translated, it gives CAWVRDDREDTEAFF.

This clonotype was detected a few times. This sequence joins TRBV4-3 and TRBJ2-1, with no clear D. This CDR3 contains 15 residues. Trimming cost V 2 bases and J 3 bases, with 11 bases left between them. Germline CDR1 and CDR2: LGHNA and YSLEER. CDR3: CASSQRRTDYNEQFF. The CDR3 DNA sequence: TGCGCCAGCAGCCAACGCAGGACGGACTACAATGAGCAGTTCTTC.